Described below is a single T cell receptor beta chain sequence and its context. TCRdb reprocessed the RT-PCR reads via MiXCR and lists one record per CDR3 protein. The table records a few hundred thousand distinct CDR3 sequences, over 9% of them present only once. The data were taken from a study of response to subunit inactivated influenza vaccine. These same records also appear under a second study, on T cells expressing NK-cell markers. This second report adds: 5'RACE template switching built TCR beta cDNA with unique molecular identifiers. CD3+CD56+NKG2C+, CD3+CD56+NKG2C- and CD3+CD56-NKG2C+ T cells, once sorted, supplied the TCR beta repertoires. Five or six donors carried dominant NKG2C+ clonotypes that made up roughly 1.0-7.5% of their CD8+ T cells. The CD3+CD56-NKG2C+ fraction of a handful of donors was also led by these clonotypes. Clarity on HCMV specificity was lacking for the expanded NKG2C+ T cell clones.

The source was PBMCs from blood, collected on the day of vaccination. The origin of this receptor is a man in his forties or fifties who received an inactivated influenza vaccine.

The CDR3 region is CASSKGVDEQFF. In DNA form, the CDR3 reads TGTGCCAGCAGCAAAGGGGTCGATGAGCAGTTCTTC. The rearrangement joins TRBV11-2 to TRBJ2-1, with D possibly being TRBD1 (5 bases). CDR1 and CDR2 from the germline V gene are SGHAT and FQNNGV. The CDR3 length is 12 residues. Trimming cost V 5 bases and J 8 bases, with 10 bases left between them.